The present entry profiles one T cell receptor beta chain with its context. Its binding antigen is unknown. There are no base qualities to consult, and no much larger clone falls within one base. The data are from a study of blood T cell repertoires in COVID-19 (dated by TCRdb to the early 2020s). Background on the whole study: Samples covering the acute and convalescent phases of COVID-19 were provided by collaborators in the United States, Italy and Spain. The repertoires were released in a freely available public database meant as a resource for research on the immune response to SARS-CoV-2. Sample metadata almost always included a de-identified subject ID, COVID-19 status, age in years and sex. Subjects who had been exposed to COVID-19, were actively infected with it, or had recovered from it provided the deeply sampled blood TCRbeta repertoires that made up the dataset. The samples were drawn from two sources: the first 160 participants of the ongoing ImmuneRACE study, and 1,000 to 1,500 subjects contributed by 6 global collaborators. Where available, HLA class I and class II types were taken from metadata supplied by the sample provider and were not determined by assay-based typing. The prospective study material was composed of cDNA or gDNA derived from T cells, B-cell-depleted T cells, or PBMCs. Findings and caveats that apply to the study as a whole: The quantity of clinical and demographic metadata differed by source and by participant and was supplied without curation.

Each collaborating institution followed its own protocols to collect whole blood in K2EDTA tubes. For TCRbeta analysis, collaborator samples were shipped as frozen whole blood, as isolated PBMCs, or as DNA extracted from either sample type. The immunoSEQ Assay, a bias-controlled multiplex PCR, was used to amplify TCRbeta CDR3 regions from genomic DNA. The original methods were these. Nucleated cell counts per sample were estimated from amplification of reference gene primers within the assay. To quantify the absolute abundance of each unique TCRbeta CDR3 rearrangement, sequence reads were collapsed and filtered. For each sample, productive Simpson clonality was calculated by taking the square root of Simpson's diversity index across productive rearrangements. The table comes from immuneACCESS by way of TCRdb, which keeps in-frame sequences with V and J called. Part of the clones is missing from these tables; in studies checked, under half for an unresolved V gene and the rest for unknown reasons. V and J calls plus clone size are reproduced from that table; the DNA served to infer D and trimming. Counted in this sample were a few hundred thousand clones; about 80% of them appeared once. The ten largest clones add up to about 9.1% of the sample.

CDR1 and CDR2 are drawn from the germline V gene: SNHLY, FYNNEI. CDR3 length: 14 amino acids, cysteine to phenylalanine. The entry retains the CDR3 DNA only, 42 bases that are in frame from base 1. Deletion took 6 bases off V and 4 bases off J, with a span of 15 bases between the germline ends. Sequencing input: peripheral blood. The chain uses TRBV2 and TRBJ1-1; the best D guess is TRBD1, with 6 bases matching. The sequence derives from a human donor in a cohort sampled during active COVID-19. CDR3 region: CASRQGGWGTEAFF. The sequenced DNA: TGTGCCAGCAGACAGGGCGGTTGGGGCACTGAAGCTTTCTTT.